This is a list of T cell receptor beta chains from one sample in a study of spatial heterogeneity in lung cancer. Each CDR3 protein is one row after TCRdb ran MiXCR on the 5' RACE reads. Of under 3,000 distinct CDR3 sequences detected, roughly 1.4% appear once; the ten largest clones hold 8% to 11%. This specimen consisted of lung tumor tissue, obtained at surgery. These receptors all stem from a male donor with early-stage non-small cell lung cancer. The CDR3 runs from the conserved cysteine through the conserved F or W. A D gene is named only where the DNA matches it firmly. Some rows have no size entry. The others give once, few or many, or a class for an expanded clone.

D gene	clone size	V gene	J gene	CDR3 protein	CDR3 DNA
TRBD1	medium-sized	TRBV12-3/TRBV12-4	TRBJ2-6	CASNPGQGISGANVLTF	TGTGCCAGCAACCCGGGACAGGGCATCTCTGGGGCCAACGTCCTGACTTTC
-	many	TRBV1	TRBJ2-2	CTSSQDRWGSHTGELFF	TGCACCAGCAGCCAAGATCGGTGGGGGTCGCACACCGGGGAGCTGTTTTTT
-	many	TRBV7-2	TRBJ2-3	CASSYGLSTDTQYF	TGTGCCAGCAGCTACGGACTATCCACAGATACGCAGTATTTT
-	medium-sized	TRBV6-1	TRBJ2-3	CASSEFAGANTDTQYF	TGTGCCAGCAGTGAATTTGCGGGGGCTAACACAGATACGCAGTATTTT
-	many	TRBV21-1	TRBJ1-1	CASSPRTGYVAEAFF	TGTGCCAGCAGCCCGAGGACAGGTTATGTTGCTGAAGCTTTCTTT
-	medium-sized	TRBV7-2	TRBJ2-5	CASSLLSQETQYF	TGTGCCAGCAGCTTATTGAGCCAAGAGACCCAGTACTTC
TRBD1	medium-sized	TRBV12-3/TRBV12-4	TRBJ2-1	CASSRGQVYNEQFF	TGTGCCAGCAGCCGAGGACAGGTATACAATGAGCAGTTCTTC
TRBD1	many	TRBV6-2/TRBV6-3	TRBJ2-5	CASSYPRGRWEETQYF	TGTGCCAGCAGTTACCCCAGGGGGCGGTGGGAAGAGACCCAGTACTTC
-	medium-sized	TRBV2	TRBJ2-2	CASSDLKGSNTGELFF	TGTGCCAGCAGTGATCTGAAGGGATCGAACACCGGGGAGCTGTTTTTT
-	medium-sized	TRBV6-2/TRBV6-3	TRBJ1-1	CASSHFGGENTEAFF	TGTGCCAGCAGTCACTTTGGCGGTGAGAACACTGAAGCTTTCTTT
-	medium-sized	TRBV2	TRBJ2-7	CASSRGSYEQYF	TGTGCCAGCAGCAGGGGATCCTACGAGCAGTACTTC
-	-	TRBV6-6	TRBJ2-3	CASSRPIYGKDKKYF	TGTGCCAGCAGTCGACCAATATATGGCAAAGATAAGAAGTATTTT
-	medium-sized	TRBV27	TRBJ1-5	CASSPWTGSYSNQPQHF	TGTGCCAGCAGTCCCTGGACGGGTTCTTATAGCAATCAGCCCCAGCATTTT
-	medium-sized	TRBV27	TRBJ2-7	CASSLAQGPYEQYF	TGTGCCAGCAGTTTAGCTCAGGGACCCTACGAGCAGTACTTC
-	medium-sized	TRBV6-2/TRBV6-3	TRBJ2-7	CASSAPGSFSYEQYF	TGTGCCAGCAGCGCCCCCGGCAGCTTCTCCTACGAGCAGTACTTC
-	medium-sized	TRBV5-1	TRBJ1-6	CASSLGRADSPLHF	TGCGCCAGCAGCTTGGGAAGGGCGGATTCACCCCTCCACTTT
TRBD2	hyperexpanded	TRBV2	TRBJ2-1	CASAGGSSSYNEQFF	TGTGCCAGCGCCGGGGGGTCAAGCTCCTACAATGAGCAGTTCTTC
-	medium-sized	TRBV9	TRBJ2-5	CASSVQPSGVLQETQYF	TGTGCCAGCAGCGTACAACCGTCAGGGGTATTACAAGAGACCCAGTACTTC
TRBD2	many	TRBV7-8	TRBJ2-5	CASSGLAVQETQYF	TGTGCCAGCTCGGGACTAGCGGTCCAAGAGACCCAGTACTTC
-	medium-sized	TRBV20-1	TRBJ2-1	CSATRDPFDEQFF	TGCAGTGCTACCAGGGACCCGTTCGATGAGCAGTTCTTC
TRBD1	medium-sized	TRBV5-1	TRBJ2-3	CASSGGQGSTDTQYF	TGCGCCAGCAGCGGCGGACAGGGTTCGACAGATACGCAGTATTTT
-	medium-sized	TRBV13	TRBJ1-5	CASSLTGICQPQHF	TGTGCCAGCAGCTTAACGGGGATCTGTCAGCCCCAGCATTTT
-	medium-sized	TRBV20-1	TRBJ2-2	CSARDFTRFTTGELFF	TGCAGTGCTAGAGATTTTACCAGGTTTACGACCGGGGAGCTGTTTTTT
TRBD2	medium-sized	TRBV6-2/TRBV6-3	TRBJ2-5	CASSWGRGSGGETQYF	TGTGCCAGCAGTTGGGGCAGAGGGTCGGGAGGAGAGACCCAGTACTTC
-	medium-sized	TRBV4-1	TRBJ2-5	CASSQVAPGPQETQYF	TGCGCCAGCAGCCAAGTCGCTCCCGGGCCCCAAGAGACCCAGTACTTC
-	medium-sized	TRBV3-1	TRBJ1-1	CASSRGRGGSTEAFF	TGTGCCAGCAGCCGAGGCAGGGGAGGAAGTACTGAAGCTTTCTTT
TRBD1	medium-sized	TRBV4-3	TRBJ2-5	CASSQHGQEEETQYF	TGCGCCAGCAGTCAACACGGACAGGAGGAAGAGACCCAGTACTTC
-	many	TRBV7-3	TRBJ2-2	CASSPIPGSNTGELFF	TGTGCCAGCAGCCCGATTCCGGGTTCGAACACCGGGGAGCTGTTTTTT
-	medium-sized	TRBV28	TRBJ1-6	CASSGDTNSPLHF	TGTGCCAGCAGTGGGGACACAAATTCACCCCTCCACTTT